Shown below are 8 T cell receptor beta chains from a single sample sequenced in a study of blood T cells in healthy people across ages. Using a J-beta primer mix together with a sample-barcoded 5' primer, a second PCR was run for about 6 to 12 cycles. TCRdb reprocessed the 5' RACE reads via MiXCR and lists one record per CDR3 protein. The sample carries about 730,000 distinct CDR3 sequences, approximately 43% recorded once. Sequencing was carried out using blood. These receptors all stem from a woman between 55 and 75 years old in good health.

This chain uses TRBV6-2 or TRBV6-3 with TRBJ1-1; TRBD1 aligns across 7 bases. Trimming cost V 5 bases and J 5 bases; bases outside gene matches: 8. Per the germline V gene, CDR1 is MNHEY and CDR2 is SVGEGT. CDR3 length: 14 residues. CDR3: CASSAPGGRTEAFF. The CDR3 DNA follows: TGTGCCAGCAGTGCCCCAGGGGGGAGGACTGAAGCTTTCTTT.

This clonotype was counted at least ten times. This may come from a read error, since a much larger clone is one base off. The CDR3: CASSAWSGYNEQFF. CDR3 nucleotides: TGCGCCAGCAGCGCCTGGAGCGGATACAATGAGCAGTTCTTC. The genes are TRBV5-1 and TRBJ2-1, with D tentatively TRBD2 (5 bases). Germline loops: CDR1 SGHRS, CDR2 YFSETQ. The CDR3 length is 14 residues. Deletions cut 4 bases from V and 4 bases from J, with 12 bases between.

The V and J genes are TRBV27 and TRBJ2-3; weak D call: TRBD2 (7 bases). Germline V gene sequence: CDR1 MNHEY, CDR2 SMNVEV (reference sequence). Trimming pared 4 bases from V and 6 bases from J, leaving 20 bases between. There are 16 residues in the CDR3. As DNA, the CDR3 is TGTGCCAGCAGTTCCCTATTTCGGGGGGCAGAGGATACGCAGTATTTT. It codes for CASSSLFRGAEDTQYF.

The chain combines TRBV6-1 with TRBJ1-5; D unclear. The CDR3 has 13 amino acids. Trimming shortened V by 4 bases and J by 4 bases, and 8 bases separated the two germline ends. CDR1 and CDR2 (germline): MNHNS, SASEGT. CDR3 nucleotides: TGTGCCAGCAGTGGAGGAGCTAATCAGCCCCAGCATTTT. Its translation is CASSGGANQPQHF.

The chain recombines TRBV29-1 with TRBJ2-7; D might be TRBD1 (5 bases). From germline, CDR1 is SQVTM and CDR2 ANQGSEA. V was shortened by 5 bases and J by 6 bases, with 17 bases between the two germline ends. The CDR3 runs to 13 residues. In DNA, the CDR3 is TGCAGCGTTTCGGTCCAGGGCCCTTCCGAGCAGTACTTC. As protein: CSVSVQGPSEQYF.

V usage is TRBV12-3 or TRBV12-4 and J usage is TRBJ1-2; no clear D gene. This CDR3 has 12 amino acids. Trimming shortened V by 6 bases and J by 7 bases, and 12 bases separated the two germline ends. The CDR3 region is CASSSDGGGYTF. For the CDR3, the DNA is TGTGCCAGCAGCTCAGACGGAGGTGGCTACACCTTC.

The CDR3 loop is CSVEGAQTTDTQYF. DNA for the CDR3: TGCAGCGTTGAAGGAGCACAGACCACAGATACGCAGTATTTT. The J gene is TRBJ2-3, the V gene TRBV29-1; D unresolved. In germline, CDR1 is SQVTM, CDR2 ANQGSEA. The V gene lost 1 base and the J gene lost 2 bases, with 10 bases spanning the gap. There are 14 residues in the CDR3.

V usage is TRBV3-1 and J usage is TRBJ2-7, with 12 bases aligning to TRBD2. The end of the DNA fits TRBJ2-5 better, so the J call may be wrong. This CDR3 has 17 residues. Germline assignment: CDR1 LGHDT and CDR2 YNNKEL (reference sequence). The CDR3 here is CASSQDSTSGGYETQYF. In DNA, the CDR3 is TGTGCCAGCAGCCAAGACTCGACTAGCGGGGGATATGAGACCCAGTACTTC.